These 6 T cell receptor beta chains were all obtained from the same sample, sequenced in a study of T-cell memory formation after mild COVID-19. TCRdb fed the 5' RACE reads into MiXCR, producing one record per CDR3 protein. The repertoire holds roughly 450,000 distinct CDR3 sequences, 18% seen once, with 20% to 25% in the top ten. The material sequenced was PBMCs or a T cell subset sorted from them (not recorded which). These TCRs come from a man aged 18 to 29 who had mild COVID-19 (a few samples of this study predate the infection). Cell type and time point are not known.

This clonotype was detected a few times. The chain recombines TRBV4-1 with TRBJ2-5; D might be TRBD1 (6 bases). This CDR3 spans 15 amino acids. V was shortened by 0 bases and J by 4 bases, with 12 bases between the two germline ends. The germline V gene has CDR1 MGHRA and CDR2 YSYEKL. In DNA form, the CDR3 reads TGCGCCAGCAGCCAAGATTCCCAGGGGCGAGAGACCCAGTACTTC. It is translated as CASSQDSQGRETQYF.

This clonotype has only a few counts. The CDR3 region is CASSPRVGSGANVLTF. The CDR3 DNA is TGTGCCAGCAGCCCTAGGGTGGGCAGTGGGGCCAACGTCCTGACTTTC. The rearrangement joins TRBV3-1 to TRBJ2-6; D is unresolved. Germline V gene sequence: CDR1 LGHDT, CDR2 YNNKEL (reference sequence). The CDR3 contains 16 residues. Between the trimmed V and J ends, which lost 4 bases and 3 bases, there was a span of 13 bases. Drawing the rest from reference TRBV3-1 and TRBJ2-6, the complete variable domain is DTAVSQTPKYLVTQMGNDKSIKCEQNLGHDTMYWYKQDSKKFLKIMFSYNNKELIINETVPNRFSPKSPDKAHLNLHINSLELGDSAVYFCASSPRVGSGANVLTFGAGSRLTVL.

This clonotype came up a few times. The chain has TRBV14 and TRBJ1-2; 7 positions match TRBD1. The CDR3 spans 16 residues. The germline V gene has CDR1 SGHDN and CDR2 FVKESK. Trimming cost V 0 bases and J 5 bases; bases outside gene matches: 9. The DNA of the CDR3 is TGTGCCAGCAGCCAAGATCGGGGGACAGTGGGGTATGGCTACACCTTC. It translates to CASSQDRGTVGYGYTF.

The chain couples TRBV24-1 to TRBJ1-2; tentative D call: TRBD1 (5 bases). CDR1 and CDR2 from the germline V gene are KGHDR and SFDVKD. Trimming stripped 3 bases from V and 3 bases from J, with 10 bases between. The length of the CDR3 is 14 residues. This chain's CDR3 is CATSDEGKDYGYTF. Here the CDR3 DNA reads TGTGCCACCAGTGATGAGGGGAAGGACTATGGCTACACCTTC.

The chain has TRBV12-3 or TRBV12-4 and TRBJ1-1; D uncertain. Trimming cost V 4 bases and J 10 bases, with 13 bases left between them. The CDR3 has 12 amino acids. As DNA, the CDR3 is TGTGCCAGCAGTTGTGCCCTCAGTAGAGCTTTCTTT. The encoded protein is CASSCALSRAFF.

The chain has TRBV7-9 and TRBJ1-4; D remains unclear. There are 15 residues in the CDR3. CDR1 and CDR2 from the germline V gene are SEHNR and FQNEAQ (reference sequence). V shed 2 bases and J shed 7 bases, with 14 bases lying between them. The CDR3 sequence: CASSLYGGEGEKLFF. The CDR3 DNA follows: TGTGCCAGCAGCTTATACGGCGGAGAGGGTGAAAAACTGTTTTTT.